The entry below describes one T cell receptor beta chain. Its cognate antigen has yet to be identified. Base qualities are not recorded, but no much larger clone differs from it by a single base. The method was the immunoSEQ multiplex PCR assay. A mixture of 60 forward primers for TCR Vbeta segments and 13 reverse primers for TCR Jbeta segments was used in the multiplex PCR. The CDR3 region of rearranged TCR beta genes was amplified from genomic DNA by a multiplex PCR assay. The Illumina HiSeq System was used to sequence the amplified TCR beta libraries as 87-base-pair reads. For the original study's pipeline: Across the 500 to 850 repertoires, a later analysis counted tens of millions of unique TCR beta chains, approximately 10 million of which were shared by at least two donors. A nearest-neighbor algorithm error-corrected the raw reads and collapsed the reads into unique sequences, merging closely related sequences to remove PCR and sequencing errors. V, D and J gene segments were assigned by aligning CDR3 sequences to IMGT reference sequences. For a sequence to be retained, a match of at least six nucleotides to both a V gene segment and a J gene segment was required. Rearrangements were called productive when the CDR3 lacked stop codons and stayed in frame with V and J; all others were non-productive. CDR3 was defined according to IMGT convention as the region running from the second conserved V-encoded cysteine to the conserved J-encoded phenylalanine. Sequences without an unambiguous match to a single V gene segment were excluded from the earlier analysis of about 600 of the donors. In an earlier analysis of several hundred of the donors, a V segment was called functional when productive rearrangements were above 56.7%, and segregating when the standard deviation between donors exceeded 5%. To diagnose cytomegalovirus status from the catalog of TCR beta chain sequences, a statistical classification framework was built. A later analysis assigned V and J genes by comparing TCR nucleotide sequences with IMGT/GENE-DB human TR gene sequences. The TCRdist pipeline was used in a later analysis to assign CDR3 sequences and most-parsimonious VDJ recombination scenarios. In a later analysis, each TCR beta chain was defined by its CDR3 amino acid sequence together with its V-gene family, and reads lacking a unique V-gene family were excluded. In a later analysis, around 600 highly shared, low-generation-probability nucleotide sequences were removed to address suspected cross-contamination and a sequencing artifact. A later analysis calculated a clonal expansion index for each public chain from normalized within-repertoire ranks of inferred template counts. A later analysis computed generation probabilities with a VDJ recombination model fitted to out-of-frame rearrangements, and checked the results against IGoR. In a later analysis, TCR-TCR, TCR-HLA and TCR-CMV co-occurrence was scored with hypergeometric tests, and a repertoire-size bias correction was applied to TCR pairs. False discovery rates were estimated in a later analysis by permuting HLA or CMV assignments 20 times. In a later analysis, co-occurring TCRs were grouped using DBSCAN, and TCRdist sequence similarity was added for clustering within HLA-allele-positive subsets. Repertoires with fewer than 30,000 or more than 120,000 public chains, plus five repertoires with anomalous nucleotide sharing, were excluded from co-occurrence clustering. Entries here come from immuneACCESS through TCRdb and include only in-frame sequences with V and J called. Some clones fail to appear in such tables; in the studies checked, an unresolved V gene covers under half of the shortfall, and the cause of the remainder is unknown. That table is the source of V, J and clone size, and D and trimming were worked out from the DNA. The sample data list some 200,000 clones, and roughly 84% of these were observed just once. Roughly 0.71% of the sample lies in the top ten.

Via the germline V gene (reference sequence), CDR1 is LNHDA and CDR2 SQIVND. Measured from the cysteine to the phenylalanine, the CDR3 is 13 residues long. Just the 39-base CDR3 DNA is kept, in frame starting at base 1. Deletion took 5 bases off V and 0 bases off J, with a span of 7 bases between the germline ends. The data were taken from a study of cytomegalovirus exposure and HLA in healthy donors (dated by TCRdb to between 2016 and 2019). General notes on the study: In an earlier analysis of approximately 640 of the donors, around 300 Gb of sequence data and 117 million unique TCR beta sequences from about 179 million T cells were reported. Approximately 310 gigabases of sequencing data and around 85 million unique TCR sequences made up an early release that covered approximately 620 HLA-typed donors. The aim of the study was to test whether cataloging public T cell receptors could identify signatures of past pathogen exposure. A later genetic analysis took genome-wide SNP genotypes for 398 of the 666 donors and used that subset as a discovery cohort. Roughly five DR-DQ haplotypes were treated as single units for association and clustering because of strong linkage in the cohort. Across about 370 genotyped donors of the cohort, an average of approximately 200,000 unique TCR beta nucleotide sequences per donor were sequenced, and roughly 17% of those sequences were non-productive. Among the roughly 380 genotyped donors, 75% to 90% belonged to the genetic ancestry cluster associated with self-reported Caucasian donors. The later analysis used no new phenotypic data to find candidate immune exposures, relying instead on TCR beta sequences and their occurrence across donors. All discovery cohort repertoires had been generated using a single sequencing platform. A later analysis re-analyzed previously published TCR beta repertoires from 666 donors and added high-resolution HLA genotyping to study TCR occurrence patterns. Donor age, sex, ethnicity and CMV serostatus were collected together with the repertoire data. HLA typing covered class I and class II loci at four-digit resolution. An earlier analysis of some 500 of the donors applied high-throughput TCR beta sequencing to assess whether each TCR beta V gene segment acted as functional or pseudogenic. In addition to the first cohort of roughly 670 subjects, a separate validation cohort of over 90 different subjects was used. The study profiled the T cell repertoires of approximately 700 subjects by immunosequencing and related them to cytomegalovirus serostatus. The study combined high-throughput TCR immunosequencing, statistical association of individual TCRs with disease status, and machine learning to predict cytomegalovirus infection status. Typing coverage differed by locus: A, B, C, DRB1 and DQB1 were typed in about 629-630 donors, DQA1 in 500 to 550, DPA1 in around 580, and DPB1 in approximately 450. What the research found in general, with its limitations: An association between a missense DCLRE1C variant and V-gene and J-gene trimming of TCR beta chains was found in a later genetic analysis and replicated in an independent cohort. When HLA alleles, especially DR and DQ, strongly co-occurred, attributing TCR associations to individual alleles was difficult. Roughly 17 rarely observed V segments, including chromosome 9 orphons, were excluded from the earlier analysis of a few hundred of the donors because counts were too low. CMV serostatus was the only immune exposure information available for the cohort. The authors suggested that the approach could potentially be extended to other disease states and immunological phenotypes. According to a later analysis, parvovirus B19, influenza, CMV and Epstein-Barr virus appeared linked to several top co-occurrence clusters. The 87-base-pair reads could not distinguish some IMGT-functional V segments, including TRBV6-2 and TRBV6-3, so those segments were excluded. Most CMV-associated TCR beta chains appeared to be HLA-restricted in a later analysis, and the HLA associations seemed to be driven largely by CMV exposure. The study gave a list of under 200 TCR beta chains associated with cytomegalovirus. The presence/absence analyses assumed that sequencing depth was roughly uniform across donors, and that assumption may not be true. According to a later genetic analysis, donors in an Asian-associated ancestry cluster had fewer N-insertions in productive TCRs than the approximately 690-donor mean. In vitro tests confirmed that three of the cytomegalovirus-associated TCR beta chains recognize cytomegalovirus antigens. A further reported finding was that TCR beta sequences accurately predicted the HLA-A and HLA-B alleles for most subjects in the first cohort. In a later analysis, HLA-associated TCR beta chains were found to be more clonally expanded and to have lower generation probabilities than equally common non-associated chains. Because HLA typing was missing for some donors at each locus, association tests included only the typed subset. Across donors, most TCR sequences were observed very rarely, whereas some public TCRs were present in many individuals. Cytomegalovirus status was reported to be diagnosed by the classifier with high specificity and sensitivity in both the original and validation cohorts. Only TCR beta chains were sequenced in this cohort, and the absence of alpha or paired-chain data limited detectable features. In an earlier analysis of roughly 500 of the donors, most TCR beta V segments appeared in productive rearrangements about 87% or about 30% of the time, broadly matching IMGT annotations. A group of highly shared sequence variants was considered likely to be a technical artifact of the sequencing pipeline. A later analysis found that TCR association rates varied across HLA loci, with DRB1 alleles showing the most associated TCRs and HLA-C alleles the fewest. Linkage disequilibrium might explain the correlated functional status among segregating V segments, but an unknown experimental factor could not be excluded. Specific HLA alleles were associated with 15,000 to 20,000 TCR beta sequences at a false discovery rate of 0.05 in a later analysis.

The cohort was made up of approximately 670 healthy bone marrow donors. At the time of sampling, all cohort members were nominally healthy, though unrecorded immune exposures were likely present. The donor was CMV seronegative and belonged to the group of over 300 seronegative cohort members. Every donor gave a peripheral blood sample, and the peripheral blood mononuclear cells from that sample were used for TCR beta sequencing. Genomic DNA was extracted from the blood cell samples with the Qiagen DNeasy Blood Extraction Kit. The source is a boy under 10 years old in good health and CMV-seronegative. The sequencing sample was made of PBMCs. The chain employs TRBV19 and TRBJ2-5, with the D gene not clear enough to name. The CDR3 here reads CASSARDQETQYF. The DNA sequence follows: TGTGCCAGTAGTGCCCGGGACCAAGAGACCCAGTACTTC. The CDR3, completed at both ends by the reference TRBV19 and TRBJ2-5 genes, gives the full variable domain DGGITQSPKYLFRKEGQNVTLSCEQNLNHDAMYWYRQDPGQGLRLIYYSQIVNDFQKGDIAEGYSVSREKKESFPLTVTSAQKNPTAFYLCASSARDQETQYFGPGTRLLVL.